This TCR beta chain emerged from a study of CD8 T cells in ankylosing spondylitis. TCRdb recomputed calls from the 5' RACE reads with MiXCR, one row per CDR3 protein. The sample consists of fewer than 250,000 distinct CDR3 sequences, 30% to 35% of them appearing once. This clonotype has a handful of counts. CDR1 and CDR2 from the germline V gene are MGHDK and SYGVNS. The CDR3 covers 14 residues. V was clipped by 4 bases and J by 8 bases; unmatched bases: 5. The rearrangement links TRBV25-1 to TRBJ2-1; 10 positions agree with TRBD1. Sequenced material: blood, either unsorted or a sorted T cell fraction (not recorded which). This receptor was taken from a male donor with ankylosing spondylitis or in good health (not recorded which). The CDR3 loop reads CASSVGQGVHEQFF. The CDR3 DNA follows: TGTGCCAGCAGTGTCGGACAGGGGGTCCATGAGCAGTTCTTC.